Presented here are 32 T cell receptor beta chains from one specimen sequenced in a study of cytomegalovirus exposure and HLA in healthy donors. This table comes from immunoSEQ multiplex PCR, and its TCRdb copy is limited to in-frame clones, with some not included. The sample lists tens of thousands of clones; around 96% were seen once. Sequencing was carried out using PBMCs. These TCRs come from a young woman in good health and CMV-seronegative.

CDR3 bases: TGTGCCAGCAGTCCCCACCCGACTGGACAAGAGACCCAGTACTTC. Encoded protein: CASSPHPTGQETQYF. The V gene is TRBV27, the J gene TRBJ2-5; D unresolved. The V end was cut by 5 bases, the J end by 2 bases, with 15 bases between. The CDR3 runs 15 residues. Germline V gene lookup returns CDR1 MNHEY and CDR2 SMNVEV (reference sequence).

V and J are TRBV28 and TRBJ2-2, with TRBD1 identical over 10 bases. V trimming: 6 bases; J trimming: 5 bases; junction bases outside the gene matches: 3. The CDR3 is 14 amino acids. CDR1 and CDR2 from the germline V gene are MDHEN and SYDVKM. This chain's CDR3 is CASRSDRGTGELFF. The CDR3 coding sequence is TGTGCCAGCAGGTCGGACAGGGGGACCGGGGAGCTGTTTTTT. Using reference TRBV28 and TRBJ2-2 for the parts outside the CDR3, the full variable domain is DVKVTQSSRYLVKRTGEKVFLECVQDMDHENMFWYRQDPGLGLRLIYFSYDVKMKEKGDIPEGYSVSREKKERFSLILESASTNQTSMYLCASRSDRGTGELFFGEGSRLTVL.

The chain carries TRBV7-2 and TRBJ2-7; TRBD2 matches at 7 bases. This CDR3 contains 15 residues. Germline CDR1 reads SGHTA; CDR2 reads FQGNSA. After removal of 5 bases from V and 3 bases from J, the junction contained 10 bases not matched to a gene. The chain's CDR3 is CASSAGSGTHYEQYF. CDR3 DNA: TGTGCCAGCAGCGCGGGGAGCGGGACCCACTACGAGCAGTACTTC.

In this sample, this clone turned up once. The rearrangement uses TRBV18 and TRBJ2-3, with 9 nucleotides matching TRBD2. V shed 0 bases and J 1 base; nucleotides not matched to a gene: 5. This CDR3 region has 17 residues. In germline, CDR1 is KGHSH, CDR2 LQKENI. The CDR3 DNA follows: TGTGCCAGCTCACCACCGTCGCGGGGGGGACGCACAGATACGCAGTATTTT. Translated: CASSPPSRGGRTDTQYF.

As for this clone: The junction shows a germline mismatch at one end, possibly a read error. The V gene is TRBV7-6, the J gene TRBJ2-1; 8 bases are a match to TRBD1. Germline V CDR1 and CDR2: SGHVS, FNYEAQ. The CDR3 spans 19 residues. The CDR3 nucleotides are TGTGGCAGCAGCTTAGCCCCAGACAGGGGAGGCCCCCACTCCAATGAGCAGTTCTTC. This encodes CGSSLAPDRGGPHSNEQFF.

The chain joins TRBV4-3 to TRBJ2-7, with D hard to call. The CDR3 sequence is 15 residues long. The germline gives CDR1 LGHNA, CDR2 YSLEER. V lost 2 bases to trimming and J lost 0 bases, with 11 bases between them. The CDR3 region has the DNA TGCGCCAGCAGCCAAATTAGAAGCCGCTCCTACGAGCAGTACTTC. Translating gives CASSQIRSRSYEQYF.

The DNA of the CDR3 is TGTGCCAGCAGCCTGGGGGGACGAGGGGACTACAATGAGCAGTTCTTC. Protein product: CASSLGGRGDYNEQFF. This chain links TRBV7-6 with TRBJ2-1; a weak D match, TRBD2 (6 bases). The CDR3 totals 16 residues. Germline assignment: CDR1 SGHVS and CDR2 FNYEAQ. Trimming removed 5 bases at V and 3 bases at J, with 17 bases between.

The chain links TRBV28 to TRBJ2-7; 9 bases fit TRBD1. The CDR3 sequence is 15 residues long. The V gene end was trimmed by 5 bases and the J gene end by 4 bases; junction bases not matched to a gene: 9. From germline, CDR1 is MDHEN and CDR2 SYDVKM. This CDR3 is CASSTPGTGLYEQYF. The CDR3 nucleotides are TGTGCCAGCAGTACCCCCGGGACAGGGCTGTACGAGCAGTACTTC.

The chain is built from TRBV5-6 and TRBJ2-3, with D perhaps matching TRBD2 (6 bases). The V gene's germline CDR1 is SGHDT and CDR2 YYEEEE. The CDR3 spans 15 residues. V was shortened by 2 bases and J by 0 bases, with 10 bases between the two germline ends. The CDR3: CASSFRGLSTDTQYF. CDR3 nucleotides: TGTGCCAGCAGCTTTCGGGGACTCAGCACAGATACGCAGTATTTT.

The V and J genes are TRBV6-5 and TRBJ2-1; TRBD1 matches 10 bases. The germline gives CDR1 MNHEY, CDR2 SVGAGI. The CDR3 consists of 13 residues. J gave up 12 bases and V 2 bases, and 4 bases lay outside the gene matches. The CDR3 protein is CASSYQGQGGQFF. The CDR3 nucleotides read TGTGCCAGCAGTTACCAAGGACAGGGGGGGCAGTTCTTC.

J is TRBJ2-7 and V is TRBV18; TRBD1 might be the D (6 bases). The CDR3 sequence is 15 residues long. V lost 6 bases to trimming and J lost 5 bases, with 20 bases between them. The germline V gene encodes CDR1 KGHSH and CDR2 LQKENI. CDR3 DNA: TGTGCCAGCTCGGGACAACCTGGGGGTACCGACGAGCAGTACTTC. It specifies CASSGQPGGTDEQYF.

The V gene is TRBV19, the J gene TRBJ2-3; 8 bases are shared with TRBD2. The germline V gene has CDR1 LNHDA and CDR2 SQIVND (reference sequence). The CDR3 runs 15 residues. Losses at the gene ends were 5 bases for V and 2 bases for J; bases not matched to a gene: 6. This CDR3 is CASSARGGLTDTQYF. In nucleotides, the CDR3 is TGTGCCAGTAGTGCCCGGGGGGGCCTCACAGATACGCAGTATTTT.

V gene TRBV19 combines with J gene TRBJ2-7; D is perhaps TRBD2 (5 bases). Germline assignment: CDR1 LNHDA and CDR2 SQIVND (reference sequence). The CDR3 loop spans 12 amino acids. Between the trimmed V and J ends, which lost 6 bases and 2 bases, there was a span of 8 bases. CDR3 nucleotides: TGTGCCAGTAGCTACGGGACCTACGAGCAGTACTTC. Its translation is CASSYGTYEQYF. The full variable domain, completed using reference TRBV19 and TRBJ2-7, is DGGITQSPKYLFRKEGQNVTLSCEQNLNHDAMYWYRQDPGQGLRLIYYSQIVNDFQKGDIAEGYSVSREKKESFPLTVTSAQKNPTAFYLCASSYGTYEQYFGPGTRLTVT.

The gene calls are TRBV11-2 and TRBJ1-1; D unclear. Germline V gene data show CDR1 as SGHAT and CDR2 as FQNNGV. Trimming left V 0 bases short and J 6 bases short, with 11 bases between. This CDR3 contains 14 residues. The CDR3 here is CASSLDPGYAEAFF. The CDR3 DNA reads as TGTGCCAGCAGCTTAGATCCGGGTTACGCTGAAGCTTTCTTT.

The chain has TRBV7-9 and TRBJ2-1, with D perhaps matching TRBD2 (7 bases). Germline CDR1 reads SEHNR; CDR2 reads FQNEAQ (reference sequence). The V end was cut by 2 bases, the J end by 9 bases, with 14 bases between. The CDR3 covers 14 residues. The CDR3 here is CASSLSEGGGEQFF. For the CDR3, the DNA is TGTGCCAGCAGCTTAAGTGAGGGGGGGGGTGAGCAGTTCTTC.

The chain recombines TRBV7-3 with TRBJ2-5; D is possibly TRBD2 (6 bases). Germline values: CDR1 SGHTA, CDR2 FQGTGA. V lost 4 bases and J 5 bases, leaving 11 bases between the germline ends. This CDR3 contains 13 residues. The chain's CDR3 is CASSSHREETQYF. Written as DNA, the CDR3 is TGTGCCAGCAGCTCCCACCGGGAGGAGACCCAGTACTTC. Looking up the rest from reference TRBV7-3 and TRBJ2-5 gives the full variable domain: GAGVSQTPSNKVTEKGKYVELRCDPISGHTALYWYRQSLGQGPEFLIYFQGTGAADDSGLPNDRFFAVRPEGSVSTLKIQRTERGDSAVYLCASSSHREETQYFGPGTRLLVL.

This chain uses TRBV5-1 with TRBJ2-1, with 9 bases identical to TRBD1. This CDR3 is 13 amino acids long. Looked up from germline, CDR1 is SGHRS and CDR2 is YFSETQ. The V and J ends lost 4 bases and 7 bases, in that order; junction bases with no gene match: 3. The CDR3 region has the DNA TGCGCCAGCAGCACCGGACAGGGGAATGAGCAGTTCTTC. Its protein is CASSTGQGNEQFF.

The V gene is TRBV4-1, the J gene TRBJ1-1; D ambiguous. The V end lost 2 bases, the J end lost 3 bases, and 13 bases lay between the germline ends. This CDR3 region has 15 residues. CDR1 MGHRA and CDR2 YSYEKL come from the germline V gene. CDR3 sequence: CASSQPTAGYTEAFF. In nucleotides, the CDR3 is TGCGCCAGCAGCCAACCCACCGCCGGGTACACTGAAGCTTTCTTT.

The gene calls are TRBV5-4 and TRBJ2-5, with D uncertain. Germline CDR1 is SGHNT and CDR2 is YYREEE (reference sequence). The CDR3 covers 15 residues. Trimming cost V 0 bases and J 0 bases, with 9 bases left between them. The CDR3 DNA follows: TGTGCCAGCAGCTTGGGAACCCGGGACCAAGAGACCCAGTACTTC. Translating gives CASSLGTRDQETQYF.

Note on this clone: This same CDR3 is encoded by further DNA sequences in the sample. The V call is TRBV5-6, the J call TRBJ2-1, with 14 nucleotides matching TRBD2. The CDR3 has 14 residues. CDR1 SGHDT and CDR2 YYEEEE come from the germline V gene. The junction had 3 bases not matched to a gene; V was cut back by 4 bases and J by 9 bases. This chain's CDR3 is CASSLGLAGVEQFF. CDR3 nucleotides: TGTGCCAGCAGCCTGGGACTAGCGGGGGTTGAGCAGTTCTTC.

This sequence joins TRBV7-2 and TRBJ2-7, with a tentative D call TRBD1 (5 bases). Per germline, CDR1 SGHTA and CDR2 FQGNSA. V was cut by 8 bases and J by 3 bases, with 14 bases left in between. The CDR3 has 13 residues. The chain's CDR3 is CASCPGHGYEQYF. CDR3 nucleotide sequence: TGTGCCAGCTGTCCCGGACACGGCTACGAGCAGTACTTC.

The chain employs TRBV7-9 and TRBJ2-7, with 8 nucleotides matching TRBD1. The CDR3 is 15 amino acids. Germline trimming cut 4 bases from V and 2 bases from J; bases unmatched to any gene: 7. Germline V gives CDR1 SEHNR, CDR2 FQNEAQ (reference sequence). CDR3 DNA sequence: TGTGCCAGCAGCTGGTCGGGGACAGGCCCCTACGAGCAGTACTTC. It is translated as CASSWSGTGPYEQYF.

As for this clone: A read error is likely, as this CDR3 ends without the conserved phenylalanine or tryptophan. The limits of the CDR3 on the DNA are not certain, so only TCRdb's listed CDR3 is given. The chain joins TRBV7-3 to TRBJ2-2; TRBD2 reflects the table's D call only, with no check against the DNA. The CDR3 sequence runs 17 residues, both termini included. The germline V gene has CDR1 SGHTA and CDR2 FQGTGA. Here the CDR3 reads CASSLAVADPPFIYLGL.

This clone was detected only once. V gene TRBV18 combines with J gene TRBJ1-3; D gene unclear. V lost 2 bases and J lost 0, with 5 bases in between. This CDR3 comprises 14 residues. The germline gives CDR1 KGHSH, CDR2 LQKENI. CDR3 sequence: CASSPKHSGNTIYF. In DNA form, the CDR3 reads TGTGCCAGCTCACCAAAACACTCTGGAAACACCATATATTTT. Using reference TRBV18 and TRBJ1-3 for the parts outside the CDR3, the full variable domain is NAGVMQNPRHLVRRRGQEARLRCSPMKGHSHVYWYRQLPEEGLKFMVYLQKENIIDESGMPKERFSAEFPKEGPSILRIQQVVRGDSAAYFCASSPKHSGNTIYFGEGSWLTVV.

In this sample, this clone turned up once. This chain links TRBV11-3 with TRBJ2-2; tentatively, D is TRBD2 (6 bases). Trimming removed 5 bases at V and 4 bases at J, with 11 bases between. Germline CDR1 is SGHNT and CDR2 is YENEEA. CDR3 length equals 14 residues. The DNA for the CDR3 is TGTGCCAGCAGCCCAGGAGGGACCACCGGGGAGCTGTTTTTT. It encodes CASSPGGTTGELFF.

The CDR3 nucleotides read TGCGCCAGCAGTCAACTGACTAGCGGGAAGGGGTCCTACAATGAGCAGTTCTTC. Its translation: CASSQLTSGKGSYNEQFF. The rearrangement uses TRBV23-1 and TRBJ2-1; TRBD2 matches 11 bases. TRBV23-1 is an ORF; its function is uncertain. Germline trimming cut 2 bases from V and 1 base from J; bases unmatched to any gene: 7. The CDR3 contains 18 residues.

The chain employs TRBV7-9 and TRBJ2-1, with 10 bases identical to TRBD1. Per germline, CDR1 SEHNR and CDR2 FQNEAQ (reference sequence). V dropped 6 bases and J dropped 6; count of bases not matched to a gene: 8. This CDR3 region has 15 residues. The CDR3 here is CASRSGTGVSNEQFF. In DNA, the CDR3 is TGTGCCAGCAGATCCGGGACAGGGGTGTCCAATGAGCAGTTCTTC.

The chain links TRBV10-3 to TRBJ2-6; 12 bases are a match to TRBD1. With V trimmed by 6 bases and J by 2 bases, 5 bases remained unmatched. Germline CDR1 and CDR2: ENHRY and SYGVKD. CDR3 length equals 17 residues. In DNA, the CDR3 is TGTGCCATCAGCAAGGGACAGGGGGCGACTGGGGCCAACGTCCTGACTTTC. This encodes CAISKGQGATGANVLTF.

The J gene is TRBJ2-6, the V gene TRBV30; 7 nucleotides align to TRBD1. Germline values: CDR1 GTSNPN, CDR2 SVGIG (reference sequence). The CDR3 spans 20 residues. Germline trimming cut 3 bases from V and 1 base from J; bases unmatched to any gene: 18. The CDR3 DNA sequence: TGTGCCTGGAGGCCTCGGGACAGTTTTATACCCGCATCTGGGGCCAACGTCCTGACTTTC. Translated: CAWRPRDSFIPASGANVLTF.

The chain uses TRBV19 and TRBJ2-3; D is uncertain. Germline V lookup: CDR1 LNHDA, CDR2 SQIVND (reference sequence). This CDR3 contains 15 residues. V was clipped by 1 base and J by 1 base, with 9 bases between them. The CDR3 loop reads CASSIGPPRTDTQYF. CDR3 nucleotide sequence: TGTGCCAGTAGTATAGGGCCACCTCGCACAGATACGCAGTATTTT.

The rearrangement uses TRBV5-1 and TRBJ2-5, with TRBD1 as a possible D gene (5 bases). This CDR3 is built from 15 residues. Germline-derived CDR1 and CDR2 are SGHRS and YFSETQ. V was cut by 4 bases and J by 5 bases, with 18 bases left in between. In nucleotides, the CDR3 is TGCGCCAGCAGCCACATGGACACCGATGGGGAGACCCAGTACTTC. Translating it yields CASSHMDTDGETQYF. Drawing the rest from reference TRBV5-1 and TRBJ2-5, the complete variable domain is KAGVTQTPRYLIKTRGQQVTLSCSPISGHRSVSWYQQTPGQGLQFLFEYFSETQRNKGNFPGRFSGRQFSNSRSEMNVSTLELGDSALYLCASSHMDTDGETQYFGPGTRLLVL.

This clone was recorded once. The CDR3 region is CASSLRGPNTGELFF. The CDR3 coding sequence is TGTGCCAGCAGCTTAAGAGGCCCGAACACCGGGGAGCTGTTTTTT. The rearrangement links TRBV7-7 to TRBJ2-2; D remains ambiguous. The V gene lost 2 bases and the J gene lost 0 bases, with 7 bases spanning the gap. The CDR3 totals 15 residues. Germline loops: CDR1 SSHAT, CDR2 FNYEAQ (reference sequence).